This T cell receptor (beta chain) was obtained from a study of response to subunit inactivated influenza vaccine. Study conclusions and caveats: Each seasonal influenza vaccination recruits few new T cells, the authors suggested.

TCRdb recomputed calls from the RT-PCR reads with MiXCR, one row per CDR3 protein. The sample has a few hundred thousand distinct CDR3 sequences, 10% to 11% seen once. CDR3 size: 13 residues. Germline assignment: CDR1 SQVTM and CDR2 ANQGSEA. Trimming removed 3 bases from V and 3 bases from J, with 10 bases in between. In this sample, this clonotype turned up a few times. Its antigen remains unidentified. The sequence derives from a man aged 50 to 60 who received an inactivated influenza vaccine. The chain is built from TRBV29-1 and TRBJ2-3; no clear D. Sample: PBMCs from blood, taken about 40 days after vaccination. The CDR3 loop reads CSVDTSLTDTQYF. The CDR3 nucleotides are TGCAGCGTTGACACCAGCCTAACAGATACGCAGTATTTT.